Shown below are 7 T cell receptor beta chains from a single sample sequenced in a study of blood T cell repertoires in COVID-19 (dated by TCRdb to about 2020). The library relied on the immunoSEQ multiplex PCR assay. What TCRdb holds here is the immuneACCESS table cut down to in-frame rearrangements. Part of the clones is not present; checked against another copy, under half of the missing clones reflect an unresolved V gene, and the others are unexplained. The sample table shows roughly 84,000 clones, and approximately 80% are seen once. The ten biggest clones cover about 16% of the sample. The sample consisted of peripheral blood. The source of these receptors is a woman at least 80 years old with acute or convalescent COVID-19.

CDR3 loop: CASSMTGGAETQYF. DNA of the CDR3: TGTGCCAGCAGCATGACAGGGGGCGCAGAGACCCAGTACTTC. The chain employs TRBV7-3 and TRBJ2-5, with 10 bases fitting TRBD1. The CDR3 has 14 residues. Germline lookup yields CDR1 SGHTA and CDR2 FQGTGA. Losses at the gene ends were 5 bases for V and 4 bases for J; bases not matched to a gene: 4. The complete variable domain, with remaining parts taken from reference TRBV7-3 and TRBJ2-5, reads GAGVSQTPSNKVTEKGKYVELRCDPISGHTALYWYRQSLGQGPEFLIYFQGTGAADDSGLPNDRFFAVRPEGSVSTLKIQRTERGDSAVYLCASSMTGGAETQYFGPGTRLLVL.

The chain links TRBV6-5 to TRBJ1-3, with 10 bases aligning to TRBD1. This CDR3 is built from 16 residues. Germline-derived CDR1 and CDR2 are MNHEY and SVGAGI. V dropped 0 bases and J dropped 3; count of bases not matched to a gene: 2. The CDR3: CASSYSGTGVGNTIYF. Here the CDR3 DNA reads TGTGCCAGCAGTTACTCCGGGACAGGGGTTGGAAACACCATATATTTT.

This clone was counted only a few times. This chain joins TRBV30 and TRBJ1-5, with unresolved D. This CDR3 contains 13 residues. V gave up 4 bases and J gave up 0 bases, with 7 bases separating them. CDR1 and CDR2 from the germline V gene are GTSNPN and SVGIG (reference sequence). This CDR3 is CAWKENSNQPQHF. The DNA of the CDR3 is TGTGCCTGGAAGGAGAATAGCAATCAGCCCCAGCATTTT.

The chain links TRBV11-2 to TRBJ1-1, with D uncertain. The CDR3 totals 12 residues. V lost 3 bases to trimming and J lost 3 bases, with 5 bases between them. Germline values: CDR1 SGHAT, CDR2 FQNNGV. The CDR3 spells CASSLRHTEAFF. CDR3 nucleotides: TGTGCCAGCAGCTTGCGGCACACTGAAGCTTTCTTT.

The chain uses TRBV3-1 (or the pseudogene TRBV3-2) and TRBJ1-1, with 10 bases that match TRBD1. CDR1 is LGHDT, CDR2 YNNKEL, per germline (reference sequence). V lost 5 bases, J lost 3 bases, and 15 bases stayed unmatched. The CDR3 contains 18 residues. The DNA of the CDR3 is TGTGCCAGCAGCAAAACAACTGGACAGGGGGTACGTTACACTGAAGCTTTCTTT. It encodes CASSKTTGQGVRYTEAFF.

V usage is TRBV7-9 and J usage is TRBJ1-1, with 10 positions matching TRBD1. CDR3 length: 15 amino acids. Germline trimming cut 0 bases from V and 10 bases from J; bases unmatched to any gene: 8. Germline values: CDR1 SEHNR, CDR2 FQNEAQ (reference sequence). The CDR3 reads CASSLAVGQGPAAFF. The CDR3 nucleotides are TGTGCCAGCAGCTTAGCGGTGGGACAGGGGCCCGCAGCTTTCTTT.

The V call is TRBV6-5, the J call TRBJ2-7, with TRBD2 matching over 8 bases. CDR1 MNHEY and CDR2 SVGAGI come from the germline V gene. The junction had 1 base not matched to a gene; V was cut back by 0 bases and J by 0 bases. This CDR3 region has 15 residues. CDR3 protein: CASSYSLAVSYEQYF. CDR3 DNA: TGTGCCAGCAGTTACTCACTAGCGGTCTCCTACGAGCAGTACTTC.